This record looks at one TCR beta chain sequence and its context. Its antigen remains unidentified. No quality values exist for individual bases; no much larger clone is one base distant. TCR cDNA was synthesized by 5'RACE template switching, through which a universal primer site and unique molecular identifiers were introduced. cDNA synthesis was primed from both the TCR alpha and TCR beta constant segments. Library amplification involved two PCR steps, and the second step added sample barcodes and sequencing adapters. Sequencing of the libraries was done on either Illumina HiSeq 2500 (2x100 bp) or NovaSeq (2x150 bp). As for the original processing: MIGEC was used to demultiplex reads and collapse the reads into UMI consensus sequences, and MiXCR was used for V(D)J alignment. Vaccine-responding clonotypes were defined with edgeR using replicate PBMC samples, requiring FDR below 0.01 and a log2 fold change above 5 up to day 15. Each bulk clonotype received a CD4 or CD8 identity based on whether the sequenced CD4 or CD8 repertoire contained that clonotype at higher abundance. TCRdb handled the public reads itself, with Q25 trimming in fastp and clone calling in MiXCR, and kept productive beta chains. All rows with the same CDR3 protein become a single entry with the most common DNA and genes. These V and J calls derive from TCRdb rather than the authors' analysis. This sample lists hundreds of thousands of distinct CDR3 sequences; 8.7% were detected once. More than 15% of the sample is taken by the ten largest.

These data originate in a study of T cells after yellow fever vaccination (dated by TCRdb to between 2018 and 2021). Looking at the study overall: The SMART-Seq v4 Ultra Low Input RNA kit was used to prepare libraries from fractions with low cell numbers. Blood was collected at multiple timepoints before and after primary and secondary immunization, and bulk PBMC replicates and cell subsets were isolated. The cohort comprised two healthy male donors, one aged 18 to 30 and one aged 30 to 40 years. To follow T-cell clones before and after primary and booster YFV17D yellow fever vaccination, bulk TCR alpha and beta repertoires were sequenced over time.

The CDR3 runs 17 amino acids, cysteine and phenylalanine included. Only CDR3 DNA is held: 51 bases, read in frame from base 1. V is clipped by 5 bases and J by 5 bases, and the sequence between their germline boundaries is 24 bases long. The treatment or condition label, as the study defines it: live attenuated yellow fever vaccine strain. At every blood-draw timepoint, two biological replicates of bulk PBMCs were collected. A standard Ficoll-Paque protocol was used to isolate PBMCs from peripheral blood. TriZol was used to extract RNA from bulk PBMCs, CD4 and CD8 fractions, and dextramer-positive and dextramer-negative fractions. Here is what the overall study found, with its caveats: Computational filtering was needed because FACS-sorted repertoires could contain abundant contaminating clonotypes from the bulk population. The study included only a couple of donors, which limits how far the findings can be generalized. A small fraction of clonotypes showed up in both the CD4 and CD8 compartments, probably as a result of convergent recombination. After the booster, most clones that had expanded after primary vaccination were detected again (about 97% of CD4 and around nine tenths of CD8), suggesting broad maintenance of memory. Compared with the primary T-cell response, the secondary T-cell response was weaker but faster, peaking on day 5 rather than day 15.

The sequence was collected from a young man who received the YFV17D yellow fever vaccine. The chain employs TRBV12-3 or TRBV12-4 and TRBJ1-2; TRBD1 might be the D gene, on 5 matching bases. Sequenced here: PBMCs, sampled on the day of the first yellow fever vaccination. The DNA sequence is given as TGTGCCAGCAGTCCCACCCGGGGGAAGGGGCCGGTTTATGGCTACACCTTC. It codes for CASSPTRGKGPVYGYTF.